Detailed here is one T cell receptor (beta chain). The clone's antigen remains unknown. No per-base quality is available; no much larger clone lies one base away. Receptor amplification or capture employed the immunoSEQ multiplex PCR assay. Per the original workflow: A statistical classification framework was built to diagnose cytomegalovirus status from the catalog of TCR beta chain sequences. The table comes from immuneACCESS by way of TCRdb, which keeps in-frame sequences with V and J called. Part of the clones is missing from these tables; in studies checked, under half for an unresolved V gene and the rest for unknown reasons. The V and J calls and the clone size are those of that table, but D and trimming were determined from the DNA. This sample is represented by some 250,000 clones; around 90% of them were singletons. Approximately 3% of the sample goes to the ten largest clones. The entry originates in a study of cytomegalovirus exposure and HLA in healthy donors (dated by TCRdb to 2017 to 2019). Looking at the study overall: A later analysis indicated that the 120 or so validation repertoires were generated on the platform also employed for the approximately 700 repertoires of the first cohort. The study combined high-throughput TCR immunosequencing, statistical association of individual TCRs with disease status, and machine learning to predict cytomegalovirus infection status. Besides the first cohort of more than 650 subjects, a separate validation cohort made up of some 110 different subjects was used. The aim of the study was to test whether cataloging public T cell receptors could identify signatures of past pathogen exposure.

Study-level results and caveats: The authors suggested that the approach could potentially be generalized to other disease states and immunological phenotypes. In vitro tests confirmed that a few of the cytomegalovirus-associated TCR beta chains recognize cytomegalovirus antigens. The study listed 150 to 200 TCR beta chains as associated with cytomegalovirus. Most TCR sequences were seen in very few donors, while some public TCRs were found in many individuals. The classifier was reported to diagnose cytomegalovirus status with high specificity and sensitivity in both the original and validation cohorts. Subsequent analysis determined that TCRs grouped into clusters in the first cohort also showed a tendency toward co-occurrence across the 120 or so validation repertoires, and approximately 93% of cluster scores exceeded 0. All 110 or so repertoires were used to score co-occurrence in the validation cohort in a later analysis, because that analysis had no HLA typing for the cohort.

Donors formed part of the validation cohort, which comprised about 130 subjects and was distinct from the first cohort of several hundred subjects. The junction carries 15 bases between V and J, which are trimmed by 6 bases and 4 bases respectively. As encoded in the germline V gene, CDR1 is MDHEN while CDR2 is SYDVKM. From cysteine to phenylalanine, the CDR3 is 15 amino acids long. Only the CDR3 region is kept as DNA, spanning 45 bases read in frame from base 1. Input material: PBMCs. The source is a woman in her twenties or thirties in good health and CMV-seronegative. Recombination joined TRBV28 with TRBJ2-2; D gene: possibly TRBD1, on 5 matching bases. The nucleotide sequence reads as follows: TGTGCCAGCAGCCTAAGGTTGGGGCTCACCGGGGAGCTGTTTTTT. This gives the protein CASSLRLGLTGELFF. Beyond the CDR3, the reference TRBV28 and TRBJ2-2 genes provide the residues; the full variable domain reads: DVKVTQSSRYLVKRTGEKVFLECVQDMDHENMFWYRQDPGLGLRLIYFSYDVKMKEKGDIPEGYSVSREKKERFSLILESASTNQTSMYLCASSLRLGLTGELFFGEGSRLTVL.